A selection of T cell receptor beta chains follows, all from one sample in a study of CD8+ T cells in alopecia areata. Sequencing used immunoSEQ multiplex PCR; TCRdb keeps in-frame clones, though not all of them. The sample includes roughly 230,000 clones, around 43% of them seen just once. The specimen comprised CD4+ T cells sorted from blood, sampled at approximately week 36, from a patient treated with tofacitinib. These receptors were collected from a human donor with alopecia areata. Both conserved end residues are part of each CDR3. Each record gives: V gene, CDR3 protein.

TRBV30 CAWQQGGEQYF
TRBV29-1 CSVWAGETQYF
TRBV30 CAWRAGWREEADTQYF
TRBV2 CASSAAPNEKLFF
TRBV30 CAWETGSGNQPQHF
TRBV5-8 CASSSAGNSDTQYF
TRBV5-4 CASSPTGGSGANVLTF
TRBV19 CATGTAGANVLTF
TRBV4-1 CASSQGLVGAPTRETQYF
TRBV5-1 CASSLVGAGGPNEQYF